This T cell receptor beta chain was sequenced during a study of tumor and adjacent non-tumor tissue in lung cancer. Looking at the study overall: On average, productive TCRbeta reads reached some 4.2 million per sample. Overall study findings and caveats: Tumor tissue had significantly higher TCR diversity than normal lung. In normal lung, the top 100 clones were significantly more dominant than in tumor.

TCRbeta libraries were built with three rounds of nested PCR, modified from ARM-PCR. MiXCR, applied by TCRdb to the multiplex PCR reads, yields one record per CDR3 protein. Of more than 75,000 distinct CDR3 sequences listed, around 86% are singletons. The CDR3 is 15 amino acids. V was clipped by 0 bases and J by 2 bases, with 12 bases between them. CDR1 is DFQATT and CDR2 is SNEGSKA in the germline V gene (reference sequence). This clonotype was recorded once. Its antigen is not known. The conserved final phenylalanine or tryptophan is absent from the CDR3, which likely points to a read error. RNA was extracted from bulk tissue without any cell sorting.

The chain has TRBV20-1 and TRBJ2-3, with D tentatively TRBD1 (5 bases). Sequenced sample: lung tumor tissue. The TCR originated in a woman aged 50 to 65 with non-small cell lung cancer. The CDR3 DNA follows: TGCAGTGCTAGAGATCCAGGACAACTCACAGATACGCAGTATTTG. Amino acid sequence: CSARDPGQLTDTQYL.